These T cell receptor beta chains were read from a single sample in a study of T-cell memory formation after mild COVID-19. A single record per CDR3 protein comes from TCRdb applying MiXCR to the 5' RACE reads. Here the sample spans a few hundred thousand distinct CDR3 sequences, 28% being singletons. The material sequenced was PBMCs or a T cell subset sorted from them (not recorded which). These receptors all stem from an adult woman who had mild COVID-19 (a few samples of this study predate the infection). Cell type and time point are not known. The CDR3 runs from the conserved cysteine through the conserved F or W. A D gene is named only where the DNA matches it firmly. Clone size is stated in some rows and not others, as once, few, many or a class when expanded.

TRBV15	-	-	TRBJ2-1	CATSREEGYNEQFF	TGTGCCACCAGCAGAGAGGAGGGCTACAATGAGCAGTTCTTC
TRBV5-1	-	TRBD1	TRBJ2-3	CASSLHGTGTTDTQYF	TGCGCCAGCAGCTTGCATGGGACAGGGACCACAGATACGCAGTATTTT
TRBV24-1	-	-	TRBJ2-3	CATSDFGLARADTQYF	TGTGCCACCAGTGATTTTGGGCTAGCTAGGGCAGATACGCAGTATTTT
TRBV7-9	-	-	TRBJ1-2	CASRSNQGYGYTF	TGTGCCAGCAGAAGTAATCAGGGGTATGGCTACACCTTC
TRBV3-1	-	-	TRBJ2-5	CASSQDWDQQETQYF	TGTGCCAGCAGCCAAGATTGGGACCAACAAGAGACCCAGTACTTC
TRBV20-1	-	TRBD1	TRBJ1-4	CSATLGGQRGEKLFF	TGCAGTGCTACCTTAGGGGGACAGAGAGGTGAAAAACTGTTTTTT
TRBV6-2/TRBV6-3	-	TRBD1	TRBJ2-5	CASRGTGRGETQYF	TGTGCCAGCAGAGGGACAGGGAGAGGAGAGACCCAGTACTTC
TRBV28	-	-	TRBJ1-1	CASSSRGRNEAFF	TGTGCCAGCAGTTCCCGAGGACGAAACGAAGCTTTCTTT
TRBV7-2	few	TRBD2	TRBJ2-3	CASSLAGLVDTQYF	TGTGCCAGCAGCTTAGCGGGACTAGTGGATACGCAGTATTTT
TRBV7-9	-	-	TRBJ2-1	CASSPVDFSSGEQFF	TGTGCCAGCAGCCCTGTGGACTTCTCCTCGGGTGAGCAGTTCTTC
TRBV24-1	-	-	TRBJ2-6	CATSDPRVSSSGANVLTF	TGTGCCACCAGTGACCCCAGGGTTTCAAGCTCTGGGGCCAACGTCCTGACTTTC
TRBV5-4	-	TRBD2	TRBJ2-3	CASSPSGGRTDTQYF	TGTGCCAGCAGCCCAAGCGGGGGGCGCACAGATACGCAGTATTTT
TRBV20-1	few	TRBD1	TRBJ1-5	CSARDVRKGANQPQHF	TGCAGTGCTAGAGATGTGCGTAAGGGGGCCAATCAGCCCCAGCATTTT
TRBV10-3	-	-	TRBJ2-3	CAIRGTLGTDTQYF	TGTGCCATCAGGGGTACCTTGGGCACAGATACGCAGTATTTT
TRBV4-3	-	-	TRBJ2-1	CASSQGPPLGYNEQFF	TGCGCCAGCAGCCAAGGCCCCCCATTGGGATACAATGAGCAGTTCTTC
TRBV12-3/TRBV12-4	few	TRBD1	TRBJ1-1	CASSARQGENTEAFF	TGTGCCAGCAGTGCAAGACAGGGAGAGAACACTGAAGCTTTCTTT
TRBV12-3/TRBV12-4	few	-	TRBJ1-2	CASSNHFGYTF	TGTGCCAGCAGCAATCACTTCGGCTACACCTTC
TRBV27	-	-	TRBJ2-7	CASSTRTSPGSYEQYF	TGTGCCAGCAGTACCCGGACTTCACCGGGCTCCTACGAGCAGTACTTC
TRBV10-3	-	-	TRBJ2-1	CAISEVTGGNEQFF	TGTGCCATCAGTGAGGTTACGGGCGGCAATGAGCAGTTCTTC
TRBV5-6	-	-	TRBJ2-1	CASTWGLGEQFF	TGTGCCAGCACCTGGGGGTTAGGTGAGCAGTTCTTC
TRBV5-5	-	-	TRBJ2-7	CASSLVGAVLAYEQYF	TGTGCCAGCAGCTTGGTTGGGGCGGTCCTCGCCTACGAGCAGTACTTC
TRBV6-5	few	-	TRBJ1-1	CASSQMTGNTEAFF	TGTGCCAGCAGCCAAATGACAGGGAACACTGAAGCTTTCTTT
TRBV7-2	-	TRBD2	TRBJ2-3	CASSSRLAGGLSTDTQYF	TGTGCCAGCAGCTCCCGACTAGCGGGAGGCCTAAGCACAGATACGCAGTATTTT
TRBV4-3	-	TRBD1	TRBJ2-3	CASSHGTGNTDTQYF	TGCGCCAGCAGCCACGGGACAGGAAACACAGATACGCAGTATTTT
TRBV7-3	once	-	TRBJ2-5	CASSLRGGSEETQYF	TGTGCCAGCAGCTTAAGAGGTGGATCAGAAGAGACCCAGTACTTC
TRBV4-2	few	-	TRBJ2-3	CASSDKDSSSTDTQYF	TGTGCCAGCAGTGATAAGGACTCCTCTAGCACAGATACGCAGTATTTT
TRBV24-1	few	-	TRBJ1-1	CATSKPGAEAFF	TGTGCCACCAGTAAGCCCGGGGCTGAAGCTTTCTTT
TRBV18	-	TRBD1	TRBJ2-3	CASSLTRDRVLRDTQYF	TGTGCCAGCTCACTTACAAGGGACAGGGTTTTAAGAGATACGCAGTATTTT
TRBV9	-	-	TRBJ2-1	CASSVRYRGANNEQFF	TGTGCCAGCAGCGTACGTTACCGGGGGGCCAACAATGAGCAGTTCTTC
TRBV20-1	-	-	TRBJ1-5	CSARDGPSSQPQHF	TGCAGTGCTAGAGATGGGCCTAGCAGTCAGCCCCAGCATTTT
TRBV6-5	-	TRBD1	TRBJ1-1	CASSQNRDRGVAFF	TGTGCCAGCAGTCAGAACCGGGACAGGGGTGTAGCTTTCTTT
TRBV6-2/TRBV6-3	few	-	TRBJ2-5	CASSYPLSHQYQETQYF	TGTGCCAGCAGTTACCCTCTCTCTCATCAATACCAAGAGACCCAGTACTTC
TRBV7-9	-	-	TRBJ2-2	CASSARGNTGELFF	TGTGCCAGCAGTGCCCGGGGGAACACCGGGGAGCTGTTTTTT